The 20 T cell receptor beta chains below were found in one sample sequenced in a study of blood T cell repertoires in COVID-19 (TCRdb year 2020). Library preparation employed the immunoSEQ multiplex PCR assay. TCRdb took over this immuneACCESS table, retaining in-frame rearrangements with V and J assigned. Such tables are incomplete; in checked studies, under half of the missing clones stem from an unresolved V gene, and the remainder is unexplained. In this sample the table shows fewer than 300,000 clones, around 85% of which occur a single time. 0.85% to 0.9% of the sample goes to the ten largest clones. The specimen sequenced was peripheral blood. The receptor source for this set is a human donor with COVID-19, enrolled during active disease. The donor label of this sample is uncertain.

The sample holds a few counts of this clone. The chain uses TRBV14 and TRBJ2-7; D may be TRBD2 (5 bases). The CDR3 extends over 13 amino acids. From germline, CDR1 is SGHDN and CDR2 FVKESK. V lost 4 bases to trimming and J lost 3 bases, with 10 bases between them. This CDR3 is CASSRGSFYEQYF. CDR3 DNA: TGTGCCAGCAGCCGAGGGTCCTTCTACGAGCAGTACTTC. The variable domain in full, with the rest retrieved from reference TRBV14 and TRBJ2-7, is EAGVTQFPSHSVIEKGQTVTLRCDPISGHDNLYWYRRVMGKEIKFLLHFVKESKQDESGMPNNRFLAERTGGTYSTLKVQPAELEDSGVYFCASSRGSFYEQYFGPGTRLTVT.

The chain is built from TRBV12-3 or TRBV12-4 and TRBJ2-1; a possible D gene is TRBD2 (5 bases). V lost 3 bases, J lost 9 bases, and 6 bases lay in between. The CDR3 extends over 11 amino acids. In nucleotides, the CDR3 is TGTGCCAGCAGTTTCCTAGCTGAGCAGTTCTTC. It is translated as CASSFLAEQFF.

The V and J genes are TRBV5-1 and TRBJ2-7; the D gene is possibly TRBD2 (6 bases). V was trimmed by 4 bases and J by 0 bases, leaving 8 bases between them. The CDR3 has 13 amino acids. Germline V gene lookup returns CDR1 SGHRS and CDR2 YFSETQ. The CDR3 region has the DNA TGCGCCAGCAGCCCCGGGGGCTCCTACGAGCAGTACTTC. Residues: CASSPGGSYEQYF.

The V gene is TRBV30, the J gene TRBJ2-7, with D possibly TRBD2 on 6 matching bases. The germline CDR1 and CDR2 sequences are GTSNPN and SVGIG (reference sequence). The germline V and J ends were trimmed by 2 bases and 2 bases, with 7 bases remaining between them. The CDR3 contains 12 residues. The CDR3 region is CAWSRGAYEQYF. CDR3 bases: TGTGCCTGGAGTCGCGGGGCCTACGAGCAGTACTTC.

The chain combines TRBV7-9 with TRBJ1-1; D uncertain. Germline-derived CDR1 and CDR2 are SEHNR and FQNEAQ (reference sequence). V lost 5 bases and J 3 bases, leaving 7 bases between the germline ends. The CDR3 is 12 residues long. CDR3 DNA sequence: TGTGCCAGCAGCGCCCGGGACACTGAAGCTTTCTTT. It translates to CASSARDTEAFF.

This chain links TRBV28 with TRBJ2-1; 10 bases align to TRBD1. CDR3 length equals 14 residues. Trimming at V came to 6 bases and at J to 2 bases, leaving 1 base not matched to a gene. Germline V lookup: CDR1 MDHEN, CDR2 SYDVKM. Written as DNA, the CDR3 is TGTGCCAGCAGGACAGGGGGCCCCTACAATGAGCAGTTCTTC. Protein: CASRTGGPYNEQFF. Full variable domain (rest looked up from reference TRBV28 and TRBJ2-1): DVKVTQSSRYLVKRTGEKVFLECVQDMDHENMFWYRQDPGLGLRLIYFSYDVKMKEKGDIPEGYSVSREKKERFSLILESASTNQTSMYLCASRTGGPYNEQFFGPGTRLTVL.

J is TRBJ1-2 and V is TRBV27; 9 bases map to TRBD1. From germline, CDR1 is MNHEY and CDR2 SMNVEV (reference sequence). The CDR3 is 15 residues long. J was trimmed by 8 bases and V by 8 bases; bases with no gene match: 15. CDR3 bases: TGTGCCAGCCAATACACACAGGGGGCAATTGACGGCTACACCTTC. This codes for CASQYTQGAIDGYTF.

A note on this clone: The same CDR3 also results from other DNA sequences found in this sample. The V and J genes are TRBV7-2 and TRBJ1-3; D perhaps matches TRBD1 (5 bases). The CDR3 runs 15 residues. In germline, CDR1 is SGHTA, CDR2 FQGNSA. The germline V and J ends were trimmed by 1 base and 0 bases, with 7 bases remaining between them. CDR3 sequence (DNA): TGTGCCAGCAGCTTAGTAAGGGGCTCTGGAAACACCATATATTTT. Its protein is CASSLVRGSGNTIYF.

V usage is TRBV9 and J usage is TRBJ2-7; 16 positions agree with TRBD2. This CDR3 spans 20 amino acids. The trim removed 0 bases at V and 4 bases at J, leaving 13 bases unmatched. Germline assignment: CDR1 SGDLS and CDR2 YYNGEE. The CDR3 region is CASSVGALGLAGGRAYEQYF. The CDR3 DNA reads as TGTGCCAGCAGCGTAGGGGCGTTGGGACTAGCGGGAGGGCGGGCGTACGAGCAGTACTTC.

The chain has TRBV5-1 and TRBJ2-1; unclear D gene. V was clipped by 3 bases and J by 0 bases, with 13 bases between them. The germline V gene has CDR1 SGHRS and CDR2 YFSETQ. This CDR3 is built from 16 residues. CDR3 in amino acids: CASSSLAPSSYNEQFF. DNA for the CDR3: TGCGCCAGCAGCTCCTTAGCCCCGAGCTCCTACAATGAGCAGTTCTTC.

The chain recombines TRBV19 with TRBJ2-2, with 13 bases lining up with TRBD2. The CDR3 has 16 amino acids. V gave up 4 bases and J gave up 2 bases; unmatched junction bases: 1. The germline V gene has CDR1 LNHDA and CDR2 SQIVND (reference sequence). CDR3 DNA sequence: TGTGCCAGTAGTAGGGGACTAGCGGGAAACACCGGGGAGCTGTTTTTT. Amino acids: CASSRGLAGNTGELFF.

The J gene is TRBJ2-7, the V gene TRBV11-1, with 9 bases lining up with TRBD1. V gave up 5 bases and J gave up 2 bases; unmatched junction bases: 10. This CDR3 spans 16 amino acids. Germline lookup yields CDR1 SGHAT and CDR2 FQDESV (reference sequence). The CDR3 protein is CASSRETGQGPYEQYF. The CDR3 nucleotides are TGTGCCAGCAGCCGCGAGACGGGACAGGGACCCTACGAGCAGTACTTC.

This chain connects TRBV5-1 to TRBJ2-2; weak D call: TRBD1 (5 bases). This CDR3 spans 14 amino acids. The germline V and J ends were trimmed by 5 bases and 3 bases, with 11 bases remaining between them. Germline V gene data show CDR1 as SGHRS and CDR2 as YFSETQ. The DNA for the CDR3 is TGCGCCAGCAGGCCCGACAGTTACACCGGGGAGCTGTTTTTT. It yields the protein CASRPDSYTGELFF.

The chain is built from TRBV12-3 or TRBV12-4 and TRBJ2-7; D unclear. Between the trimmed V and J ends, which lost 2 bases and 2 bases, there was a span of 7 bases. This CDR3 region has 13 residues. The CDR3 protein is CASSLHRTYEQYF. The CDR3 DNA follows: TGTGCCAGCAGTTTACACAGAACCTACGAGCAGTACTTC.

The rearrangement joins TRBV28 to TRBJ1-4; D gene unclear. V lost 8 bases and J 6 bases, leaving 13 bases between the germline ends. Germline V gene sequence: CDR1 MDHEN, CDR2 SYDVKM. There are 13 residues in the CDR3. The DNA for the CDR3 is TGTGCCAGCCATCAACCCGGGTATGAAAAACTGTTTTTT. It codes for CASHQPGYEKLFF.

The rearrangement links TRBV30 to TRBJ2-1; 12 positions match TRBD2. In germline, CDR1 is GTSNPN, CDR2 SVGIG (reference sequence). After removal of 2 bases from V and 7 bases from J, the junction contained 6 bases not matched to a gene. The CDR3 totals 15 residues. CDR3 sequence: CAWSPLAGGGNEQFF. Here the CDR3 DNA reads TGTGCCTGGAGTCCCCTAGCGGGAGGGGGTAATGAGCAGTTCTTC.

Turning to this clone: At the DNA level, this CDR3 is encoded by other sequences in the same sample as well. The V gene is TRBV10-3, the J gene TRBJ1-1; 8 bases match TRBD1. In germline, CDR1 is ENHRY, CDR2 SYGVKD. The CDR3 runs to 14 residues. The V gene end was trimmed by 3 bases and the J gene end by 5 bases; junction bases not matched to a gene: 5. The CDR3 DNA sequence: TGTGCCATCAGTGAAGCAGGGGGCGGGACTGAAGCTTTCTTT. Amino acids: CAISEAGGGTEAFF.

The V and J genes are TRBV10-3 and TRBJ2-7; D not resolved. Per the germline V gene, CDR1 is ENHRY and CDR2 is SYGVKD. CDR3 length: 11 residues. Trimming took off 10 bases at V and 5 bases at J, with 12 bases between the two ends. The CDR3 coding sequence is TGTGCCACGCAAGAACTGAACGAGCAGTACTTC. This encodes CATQELNEQYF.

This chain joins TRBV3-1 (or the pseudogene TRBV3-2) and TRBJ2-1, with 15 bases fitting TRBD2. The CDR3 consists of 17 residues. Germline loops: CDR1 LGHDT, CDR2 YNNKEL (reference sequence). V dropped 3 bases and J dropped 6; count of bases not matched to a gene: 6. The DNA for the CDR3 is TGTGCCAGCAGCCAGCCGGGACTAGCGGGAGGTTCCAATGAGCAGTTCTTC. Protein sequence: CASSQPGLAGGSNEQFF.

This clone was seen a few times. V usage is TRBV9 and J usage is TRBJ1-3; TRBD1 matches at 7 bases. After removal of 4 bases from V and 2 bases from J, the junction contained 9 bases not matched to a gene. Germline V gene lookup returns CDR1 SGDLS and CDR2 YYNGEE. This CDR3 has 16 amino acids. CDR3 bases: TGTGCCAGCAGCACCTTACAAGGGGGCCCTGGAAACACCATATATTTT. Its protein product is CASSTLQGGPGNTIYF. The whole variable domain, remainder taken from reference TRBV9 and TRBJ1-3, is DSGVTQTPKHLITATGQRVTLRCSPRSGDLSVYWYQQSLDQGLQFLIQYYNGEERAKGNILERFSAQQFPDLHSELNLSSLELGDSALYFCASSTLQGGPGNTIYFGEGSWLTVV.